A single sample gave rise to the 10 T cell receptor beta chains below, sequenced in a study of T cells in Graves' hyperthyroidism and ophthalmopathy. TCR beta CDR3 regions were amplified from RNA transcripts. In the first-round RT-PCR of the TCR CDR3, the HTBI primer set was used. From the multiplex PCR reads, TCRdb called clonotypes with MiXCR, one entry per CDR3 protein. The sample holds around 250,000 distinct CDR3 sequences, roughly 15% seen once. Sequenced sample: blood. The receptors come from a young woman with Graves' ophthalmopathy.

J is TRBJ2-4 and V is TRBV28; 8 bases line up with TRBD2. V shed 6 bases and J 4 bases; nucleotides not matched to a gene: 8. Looked up from germline, CDR1 is MDHEN and CDR2 is SYDVKM. This CDR3 has 15 residues. The CDR3 nucleotides read TGTGCCAGCAGGTCCGGTAGCGGGGCTAAAAACATTCAGTACTTC. Its translation: CASRSGSGAKNIQYF. Filled out from reference TRBV28 and TRBJ2-4, the complete variable domain reads DVKVTQSSRYLVKRTGEKVFLECVQDMDHENMFWYRQDPGLGLRLIYFSYDVKMKEKGDIPEGYSVSREKKERFSLILESASTNQTSMYLCASRSGSGAKNIQYFGAGTRLSVL.

The table lists this clonotype with many counts. The CDR3 spells CSALTYPYEQYF. The CDR3 region has the DNA TGCAGTGCTCTGACCTACCCCTACGAGCAGTACTTC. The chain uses TRBV20-1 and TRBJ2-7, with D hard to call. V lost 5 bases and J 2 bases, leaving 10 bases between the germline ends. There are 12 residues in the CDR3. The germline V gene encodes CDR1 DFQATT and CDR2 SNEGSKA (reference sequence).

This clonotype was counted many times. This chain uses TRBV24-1 with TRBJ2-3, with TRBD2 matching 12 bases. Trimming cost V 3 bases and J 6 bases; bases outside gene matches: 3. The CDR3 extends over 15 amino acids. CDR1 is KGHDR, CDR2 SFDVKD, per germline. The CDR3 DNA reads as TGTGCCACCAGTGATACCGGACTAGCGGGGGATACGCAGTATTTT. It yields the protein CATSDTGLAGDTQYF.

This clonotype was counted ten times or more. The chain recombines TRBV27 with TRBJ2-7; 8 bases are shared with TRBD2. V lost 4 bases and J lost 2; bases outside the gene matches: 4. The CDR3 totals 14 residues. From germline, CDR1 is MNHEY and CDR2 SMNVEV (reference sequence). The CDR3 bases are TGTGCCAGCAGTTCCGGCGGGAGGACCTACGAGCAGTACTTC. Translated: CASSSGGRTYEQYF.

The table lists this clonotype with many counts. V usage is TRBV19 and J usage is TRBJ1-2; D is ambiguous. Germline CDR1 is LNHDA and CDR2 is SQIVND (reference sequence). The CDR3 is 15 amino acids. The germline V and J ends were trimmed by 6 bases and 0 bases, with 14 bases remaining between them. The CDR3 sequence is CASRMRDLANYGYTF. The CDR3 nucleotides are TGTGCCAGTAGGATGAGAGATTTGGCTAACTATGGCTACACCTTC. Supplemented by reference TRBV19 and TRBJ1-2, the full variable domain reads DGGITQSPKYLFRKEGQNVTLSCEQNLNHDAMYWYRQDPGQGLRLIYYSQIVNDFQKGDIAEGYSVSREKKESFPLTVTSAQKNPTAFYLCASRMRDLANYGYTFGSGTRLTVV.

This clonotype appeared many times. CDR3 residues: CASSVDSGRTEAFF. In nucleotides, the CDR3 is TGTGCCAGCAGCGTAGATTCCGGGCGGACTGAAGCTTTCTTT. The gene calls are TRBV9 and TRBJ1-1; D remains ambiguous. Looked up from germline, CDR1 is SGDLS and CDR2 is YYNGEE. The CDR3 is 14 amino acids. V dropped 0 bases and J dropped 5 bases, with 11 bases sitting between them.

The rearrangement links TRBV5-1 to TRBJ2-3; 10 nucleotides align to TRBD2. The junction had 14 bases not matched to a gene; V was cut back by 7 bases and J by 0 bases. CDR1 SGHRS and CDR2 YFSETQ come from the germline V gene. The length of the CDR3 is 18 residues. DNA of the CDR3: TGCGCCAGCGGCTCCCCTAGCGGGGGCCACTCTAGCACAGATACGCAGTATTTT. Protein product: CASGSPSGGHSSTDTQYF.

Many counts were recorded for this clonotype. This sequence joins TRBV6-2 or TRBV6-3 and TRBJ2-1; 9 bases line up with TRBD2. Germline-derived CDR1 and CDR2 are MNHEY and SVGEGT. CDR3 length: 20 amino acids. After removal of 5 bases from V and 0 bases from J, the junction contained 17 bases not matched to a gene. This chain's CDR3 is CASSHGTSWEGLGSYNEQFF. The CDR3 DNA sequence: TGTGCCAGCAGTCACGGGACTAGCTGGGAGGGCCTAGGCTCCTACAATGAGCAGTTCTTC.

This clonotype was seen ten or more times. The V and J genes are TRBV20-1 and TRBJ1-2; maybe TRBD1 (6 bases). The CDR3 extends over 15 amino acids. CDR1 is DFQATT and CDR2 is SNEGSKA in the germline V gene (reference sequence). V dropped 6 bases and J dropped 3 bases, with 20 bases sitting between them. This CDR3 is CSAPPGGGLDYGYTF. DNA of the CDR3: TGCAGTGCCCCACCCGGGGGGGGCCTTGACTATGGCTACACCTTC.

This clonotype was counted many times. The genes are TRBV7-2 and TRBJ2-1; 11 positions agree with TRBD2. CDR3 length: 20 amino acids. Germline-derived CDR1 and CDR2 are SGHTA and FQGNSA. The trim removed 5 bases at V and 0 bases at J, leaving 15 bases unmatched. The CDR3: CASSLPGSGRAGSSYNEQFF. CDR3 in DNA: TGTGCCAGCAGCCTCCCGGGTAGCGGGAGGGCCGGAAGCTCCTACAATGAGCAGTTCTTC.